These T cell receptor beta chains were read from a single sample in a study of cytomegalovirus exposure and HLA in healthy donors. Assay used: immunoSEQ multiplex PCR; TCRdb lists only in-frame clones, some missing. This table holds 200,000 to 250,000 clones. Input material: PBMCs. The source is a woman aged 25 to 39 in good health and CMV-seropositive. Both conserved end residues are part of each CDR3. Each record gives: V gene, J gene, D gene, CDR3 DNA, CDR3 protein. The D gene is left open where the match is weak.

>TRBV19|TRBJ1-1|-
TGTGCCAGTAGTATGAACCGAAGGGGGAGCACTGAAGCTTTCTTT
CASSMNRRGSTEAFF
>TRBV6-5|TRBJ2-5|-
TGTGCCAGCATCCAGGCGCAGGGCGTAGGTGGGCAGTACTTC
CASIQAQGVGGQYF
>TRBV7-9|TRBJ2-3|TRBD2
TGTGCCAGCAGCACTACGGGGCTAGCGGGAAGAGATACGCAGTATTTT
CASSTTGLAGRDTQYF
>TRBV10-3|TRBJ2-1|TRBD2
TGTGCCATCAGTGAGTTACTAGCGGAGTACAATGAGCAGTTCTTC
CAISELLAEYNEQFF
>TRBV7-2|TRBJ2-5|-
TGTGCCAGCAGCTTAGTTTTCGTTGAGACCCAGTACTTC
CASSLVFVETQYF
>TRBV7-9|TRBJ2-2|-
TGTGCCAGCAGCCCGCACCTGACAGTTTTATCGAACACCGGGGAGCTGTTTTTT
CASSPHLTVLSNTGELFF
>TRBV19|TRBJ2-3|-
TGTGCCAGTAGTATTTCCCAGAGCACAGATACGCAGTATTTT
CASSISQSTDTQYF
>TRBV5-4|TRBJ2-5|TRBD2
TGTGCCAGCAGCTTAGCGGGGGGGGGAGAGACCCAGTACTTC
CASSLAGGGETQYF
>TRBV7-9|TRBJ1-5|TRBD1
TGTGCCAGCAGCCCCGGGACAGGTAGCAATCAGCCCCAGCATTTT
CASSPGTGSNQPQHF
>TRBV7-2|TRBJ2-5|TRBD1
TGTGCCAGCACCATCGACAGGGGAGGATTACGGGAGCAGTACTTC
CASTIDRGGLREQYF
>TRBV4-3|TRBJ1-4|TRBD1
TGCGCCAGCAGCGCCAGGGGGCGAGTTTATGAAAAACTGTTTTTT
CASSARGRVYEKLFF
>TRBV4-2|TRBJ2-3|TRBD2
TGTGCCAGCAGCCAAGATTTTCTAGCGGGGGATACGCAGTATTTT
CASSQDFLAGDTQYF
>TRBV5-6|TRBJ2-7|-
TGTGCCAGCAGCTGGGCGACAGGCCCCTACGAGCAGTACTTC
CASSWATGPYEQYF
>TRBV25-1|TRBJ1-5|-
TGTGCCAGCGGGCCTGGTTACGGCGCCAATCAGCCCCAGCATTTT
CASGPGYGANQPQHF
>TRBV10-2|TRBJ2-5|TRBD1
TGCGCCAGCAGTGGATACAGGGGCGGTGAGACCCAGTACTTC
CASSGYRGGETQYF
>TRBV6-1|TRBJ1-5|-
TGTGCCAGCAGTGAGATACAGGATAGCAATCAGCCCCAGCATTTT
CASSEIQDSNQPQHF